A selection of T cell receptor beta chains follows, all from one sample in a study of T-cell reconstitution after alpha-beta-depleted transplantation in children. TCRdb re-called the PCR reads with MiXCR, one entry per CDR3 protein. This table has 200,000 or so distinct CDR3 sequences, roughly 6.3% appearing once. The specimen was PBMCs, collected before TCRalphabeta/CD19-depleted stem cell transplant. The receptors stem from a girl under two years old with combined immunodeficiency, due to receive a stem cell transplant. Each CDR3 is given with its conserved first and last residue. The D gene is left open where the match is weak. Rows may omit the clone size; those that give it use once, few, many or a size class.

>.|many|TRBV7-8|TRBJ1-6
TGTGCCAGCAGCTTAGACAGGGATTCACCCCTCCACTTT
CASSLDRDSPLHF
>.|many|TRBV7-2|TRBJ2-3
TGTGCCAGCAGCTTAGCTCGGTTGGTTGACACAGATACGCAGTATTTT
CASSLARLVDTDTQYF
>.|many|TRBV11-2|TRBJ1-1
TGTGCCAGCAGCTTATCGGCGACCTTTAAGACTGAAGCTTTCTTT
CASSLSATFKTEAFF
>.|many|TRBV7-9|TRBJ2-7
TGTGCCAGCAGCTCCCCTGGGACGGAAACCACCTACGAGCAGTACTTC
CASSSPGTETTYEQYF
>.|many|TRBV12-3/TRBV12-4|TRBJ2-4
TGTGCCAGCAGTTTAAACGAAGCAGCCAAAAACATTCAGTACTTC
CASSLNEAAKNIQYF
>.|many|TRBV20-1|TRBJ2-7
TGCAGTGCTGGGGACTACGAGCAGTACTTC
CSAGDYEQYF
>.|many|TRBV15|TRBJ2-2
TGTGCCACCAGCAGAGTTCAGAACACCGGGGAGCTGTTTTTT
CATSRVQNTGELFF
>TRBD1|.|TRBV14|TRBJ1-2
TGTGCCAGCAGCCCCGGGACAGCCCCCAACTATGGCTACACCTTC
CASSPGTAPNYGYTF
>TRBD1|many|TRBV13|TRBJ1-5
TGTGCCAGCAGCCTAAACAGGGGGCGCTTCAATCAGCCCCAGCATTTT
CASSLNRGRFNQPQHF
>.|.|TRBV4-3|TRBJ2-1
TGCGCCAGCAGCCAAGATTTGGGGCAGGGGCTCTACAATGAGCAGTTCTTC
CASSQDLGQGLYNEQFF
>.|many|TRBV5-1|TRBJ2-1
TGCGCCAGCAGCTTGGACGGGGGTACCTACAATGAGCAGTTCTTC
CASSLDGGTYNEQFF
>TRBD2|many|TRBV20-1|TRBJ2-3
TGCAGTGCTAGAGAGGGGGGGGGAGATACGCAGTATTTT
CSAREGGGDTQYF
>.|many|TRBV20-1|TRBJ2-1
TGCAGTGCTAGTGTGGGGCCCTACAATGAGCAGTTCTTC
CSASVGPYNEQFF
>TRBD1|many|TRBV27|TRBJ2-1
TGTGCCAGCAGTTGGGACAGAGGGAATGAGCAGTTCTTC
CASSWDRGNEQFF
>.|many|TRBV4-1|TRBJ2-4
TGCGCCAGCAGCCAAGTGGGGGATAACATTCAGTACTTC
CASSQVGDNIQYF
>.|many|TRBV11-3|TRBJ2-7
TGTGCCAGCAGCGCGGTATCGGTCGGCGAGCAGTACTTC
CASSAVSVGEQYF
>.|many|TRBV7-3|TRBJ2-1
TGTGCCAGCAGCCTCCGGGCCCCCTACAATGAGCAGTTCTTC
CASSLRAPYNEQFF
>TRBD2|many|TRBV5-1|TRBJ2-3
TGCGCCAGCAGCCGGGGACTAGCCGCCGGGGATACGCAGTATTTT
CASSRGLAAGDTQYF
>.|.|TRBV7-9|TRBJ2-5
TGTGCCAGCAGCTCGGCGGCTTGGCCTCACCAAGAGACCCAGTACTTC
CASSSAAWPHQETQYF
>TRBD2|many|TRBV3-1|TRBJ2-7
TGTGCCAGCACTCAGAGCGGGACCTACGAGCAGTACTTC
CASTQSGTYEQYF
>.|few|TRBV9|TRBJ2-7
TGTGCCAGCAGCGTAGCGGTCTACTCCTACGAGCAGTACTTC
CASSVAVYSYEQYF
>.|many|TRBV29-1|TRBJ2-1
TGCAGCGTTGAGGGGCAGGTTGAGGCCTACAATGAGCAGTTCTTC
CSVEGQVEAYNEQFF
>.|many|TRBV9|TRBJ2-7
TGTGCCAGCAGCGTGGATCCCTTGGGGGGATCGGACGAGCAGTACTTC
CASSVDPLGGSDEQYF
>.|many|TRBV20-1|TRBJ2-1
TGCAGTGCTAGAGCCCCCGGGAGCGGCTCCTACAATGAGCAGTTCTTC
CSARAPGSGSYNEQFF
>.|many|TRBV20-1|TRBJ2-3
TGCAGTGCCGCGGGCCACACAGATACGCAGTATTTT
CSAAGHTDTQYF
>.|many|TRBV12-3/TRBV12-4|TRBJ1-1
TGTGCCAGCAGTTTTGGGGTAGAAGCTTTCTTT
CASSFGVEAFF
>.|.|TRBV19|TRBJ2-1
TGTGCCAGTAGTATATCCCCGGCGGCAAATGAGCAGTTCTTC
CASSISPAANEQFF
>TRBD1|few|TRBV29-1|TRBJ1-1
TGCAGCGTTCTCGGGACAGGGGGATTTTTCGACACTGAAGCTTTCTTT
CSVLGTGGFFDTEAFF
>TRBD1|many|TRBV27|TRBJ2-7
TGTGCCAGCAGTTTACCATACAGGGGCGAGCAGTACTTC
CASSLPYRGEQYF
>.|many|TRBV6-5|TRBJ1-1
TGTGCCAGCAGTTCCTTCCGAAGTACAAACACTGAAGCTTTCTTT
CASSSFRSTNTEAFF
>.|once|TRBV4-3|TRBJ2-6
TGCGCCAGCAGCCAAAATTTTGTCTCTGGGGCCAACGTCCTGACTTTC
CASSQNFVSGANVLTF
>TRBD1|.|TRBV14|TRBJ1-5
TGTGCCAGCAGCCAAAGAGCTGACAGGGGAAAATATAGCAATCAGCCCCAGCATTTT
CASSQRADRGKYSNQPQHF
>TRBD2|many|TRBV6-4|TRBJ2-1
TGTGCCAGCATCTGCGGGAGGAGGAATGAGCAGTTCTTC
CASICGRRNEQFF
>.|many|TRBV5-1|TRBJ2-1
TGCGCCAGCAGCACCGGAGGGTGGGAGCAGTTCTTC
CASSTGGWEQFF
>.|many|TRBV29-1|TRBJ1-3
TGCAGCGTTGAGGGCAGGGCGGACACCATATATTTT
CSVEGRADTIYF
>TRBD1|many|TRBV7-2|TRBJ1-6
TGTGCCAGCAGCTTTAGGACAGGGATTATGAATTCACCCCTCCACTTT
CASSFRTGIMNSPLHF
>.|many|TRBV29-1|TRBJ2-1
TGCAGCGTTGACACACCGCTGGGGAATGAGCAGTTCTTC
CSVDTPLGNEQFF
>.|many|TRBV21-1|TRBJ2-3
TGTGCCAGCAGCCCCCCATCCGGGACACCAAATGCAGATACGCAGTATTTT
CASSPPSGTPNADTQYF
>TRBD2|many|TRBV5-1|TRBJ2-3
TGCGCCAGCAGCTTGGAAGGACTAGCGAGCACAGATACGCAGTATTTT
CASSLEGLASTDTQYF
>.|many|TRBV5-1|TRBJ2-7
TGCGCCAGTCGCCCGTTCGACAGTGGGTTCCACGAGCAGTACTTC
CASRPFDSGFHEQYF
>TRBD1|many|TRBV12-3/TRBV12-4|TRBJ2-5
TGTGCCAGCAGTCCCTCGGACAGGGAAGAGACCCAGTACTTC
CASSPSDREETQYF